The present TCR beta chain was sequenced within a study of CD8+CD57+ T cells in acquired aplastic anemia. At the level of the study: Each DNA sample taken from sorted CD4+ and CD8+ cells came to about 3 ug on average.

Overall study results and limits: The same twenty-nine CD8+ CDR3 sequences occurred in patients and in controls. Simpson's diversity of CD8+ cells was not significantly different in patients compared with controls.

Details on this clonotype: Antigen: not known.

The TCR beta profiling, which covered VDJ combination and CDR3 sequence, was carried out using genomic DNA as the template. MiXCR was run by TCRdb on the reads, yielding one entry per CDR3 protein. The table has some 290,000 distinct CDR3 sequences, 56% seen once; the top ten hold around 7.6%. V shed 4 bases and J shed 4 bases, with 9 bases lying between them. CDR1 is SGDLS and CDR2 is YYNGEE in the germline V gene. The CDR3 runs 12 residues. The V and J genes are TRBV9 and TRBJ2-7, with D possibly TRBD1 on 5 matching bases. The sample taken for sequencing was sorted CD4+, CD8+, or CD8+CD57+ T cells (not recorded which) from PBMCs. This TCR was recovered from a human donor with severe aplastic anemia or a healthy control (not recorded which). CDR3 in amino acids: CASSPRQYEQYF. The CDR3 DNA is TGTGCCAGCAGCCCCCGACAGTACGAGCAGTACTTC.